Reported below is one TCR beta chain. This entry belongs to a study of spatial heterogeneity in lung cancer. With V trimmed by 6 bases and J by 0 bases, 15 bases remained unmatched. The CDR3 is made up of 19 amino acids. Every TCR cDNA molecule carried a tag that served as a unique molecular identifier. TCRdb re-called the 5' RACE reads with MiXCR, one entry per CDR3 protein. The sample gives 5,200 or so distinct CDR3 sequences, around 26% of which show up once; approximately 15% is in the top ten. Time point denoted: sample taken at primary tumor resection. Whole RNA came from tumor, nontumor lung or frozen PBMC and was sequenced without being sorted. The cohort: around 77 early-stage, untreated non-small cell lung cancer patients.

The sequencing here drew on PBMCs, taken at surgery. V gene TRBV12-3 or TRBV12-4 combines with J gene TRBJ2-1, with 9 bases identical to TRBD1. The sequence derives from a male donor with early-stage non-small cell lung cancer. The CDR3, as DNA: TGTGCCAGCAGGGTACCGGGACAGGGACCCATTAGCTCCTACAATGAGCAGTTCTTC. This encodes CASRVPGQGPISSYNEQFF.